Shown below are 25 T cell receptor beta chains from a single sample sequenced in a study of shared clonotypes between healthy human individuals. The assay was immunoSEQ multiplex PCR, and TCRdb's table has in-frame clones only and misses some. This table has about a million clones, 77% appearing once. The source material was memory CD4+ T cells from PBMCs. Sample subset: CD45RA-negative fraction. These TCRs come from a man aged 18 to 30 in good health. Some clones in this sample may be carry-over from other donors' samples.

This clone has only a few counts. This chain joins TRBV5-1 and TRBJ2-5; 8 positions agree with TRBD2. The CDR3 loop spans 14 amino acids. The J segment lost 1 base and the V segment lost 3 bases, leaving 2 bases of the junction unmatched. The germline V gene has CDR1 SGHRS and CDR2 YFSETQ. CDR3 in DNA: TGCGCCAGCAGCTGGAGCGGGAGCCAAGAGACCCAGTACTTC. Its translation: CASSWSGSQETQYF.

A note on this clone: No DNA is shown, since the ends of the CDR3 on it are uncertain; the CDR3 is the one TCRdb lists. The chain is built from TRBV5-1 and TRBJ2-1; TRBD1, the table's D call, lacks a check against the DNA. Germline lookup yields CDR1 SGHRS and CDR2 YFSETQ. The CDR3 is 14 amino acids in total, end residues counted. The CDR3 sequence is CASSFGTGADVGFF.

The CDR3 here is CASSGQGADTGELFF. DNA for the CDR3: TGCGCCAGCAGTGGACAGGGAGCGGACACCGGGGAGCTGTTTTTT. The chain has TRBV10-1 and TRBJ2-2; 7 nucleotides line up with TRBD1. This CDR3 comprises 15 residues. J gave up 3 bases and V 4 bases, and 5 bases lay outside the gene matches. Germline loops: CDR1 WNHNN, CDR2 SYGVQD (reference sequence).

The rearrangement joins TRBV10-2 to TRBJ1-5, with D unresolved. Per the germline V gene, CDR1 is WSHSY and CDR2 is SAAADI. Trimming stripped 3 bases from V and 5 bases from J, with 8 bases between. CDR3 length equals 13 residues. CDR3 bases: TGCGCCAGCAGTGATTACAGTTATCAGCCCCAGCATTTT. Its translation: CASSDYSYQPQHF.

The genes are TRBV5-3 and TRBJ2-7; D is perhaps TRBD2 (6 bases). TRBV5-3 is an open reading frame, and its role is uncertain. The CDR3 extends over 14 amino acids. Trimming removed 3 bases from V and 3 bases from J, with 13 bases in between. The CDR3 DNA reads TGTGCCAGAAGCTGTCGGCGGGGCAACTACGAGCAGTACTTC. It is translated as CARSCRRGNYEQYF.

The chain employs TRBV6-1 and TRBJ1-4; 8 nucleotides align to TRBD1. This CDR3 has 14 amino acids. Germline V gene data show CDR1 as MNHNS and CDR2 as SASEGT. The junction had 10 bases not matched to a gene; V was cut back by 7 bases and J by 9 bases. Here the CDR3 reads CASNTQGVVKKLFF. The CDR3 coding sequence is TGTGCCAGCAACACACAGGGGGTTGTGAAAAAACTGTTTTTT.

The chain links TRBV2 to TRBJ1-1; D gene unclear. The germline gives CDR1 SNHLY, CDR2 FYNNEI. Trimming removed 5 bases from V and 6 bases from J, with 10 bases in between. The CDR3 totals 12 residues. CDR3 nucleotides: TGTGCCAGCAGTAAATTACAGTCTGAAGCTTTCTTT. This translates into CASSKLQSEAFF.

V and J are TRBV6-1 and TRBJ2-2; D gene ambiguous. Germline CDR1 and CDR2: MNHNS and SASEGT. This CDR3 has 16 residues. The germline V and J ends were trimmed by 2 bases and 4 bases, with 14 bases remaining between them. The CDR3 sequence: CASSESSGRITGELFF. As DNA, the CDR3 is TGTGCCAGCAGTGAATCGTCGGGTAGAATCACCGGGGAGCTGTTTTTT.

The DNA of the CDR3 is TGCGCCAGCAGCGGCTACCGGGCGAATACGCAGTATTTT. It translates to CASSGYRANTQYF. This rearrangement joins TRBV5-1 to TRBJ2-3; no clear D gene. Germline V lookup: CDR1 SGHRS, CDR2 YFSETQ. The length of the CDR3 is 13 residues. Trimming left V 4 bases short and J 7 bases short, with 13 bases between.

This clone appeared once. The chain uses TRBV14 and TRBJ2-7, with TRBD2 matching over 9 bases. This CDR3 contains 19 residues. V lost 0 bases and J lost 3; bases outside the gene matches: 15. Germline CDR1 is SGHDN and CDR2 is FVKESK. The DNA for the CDR3 is TGTGCCAGCAGCCAAGATTCACGATTTATGGGCGGGAGGGACTACGAGCAGTACTTC. Protein: CASSQDSRFMGGRDYEQYF.

About this clone itself: A much larger clone lies one base from this, so it may be a read error. V is TRBV7-9 and J is TRBJ2-7; 7 bases match TRBD1. The CDR3 is made up of 14 amino acids. Germline V CDR1 and CDR2: SEHNR, FQNEAQ (reference sequence). After removal of 3 bases from V and 0 bases from J, the junction contained 2 bases not matched to a gene. This CDR3 is CASSFRDSSYEQYF. DNA of the CDR3: TGTGCCAGCAGCTTCCGGGACAGCTCCTACGAGCAGTACTTC.

This clone occurred once. The rearrangement links TRBV27 to TRBJ2-7, with D perhaps given as TRBD1 or TRBD2 (5 bases each). The CDR3 spans 15 residues. Germline loops: CDR1 MNHEY, CDR2 SMNVEV (reference sequence). The V gene lost 3 bases and the J gene lost 2 bases, with 14 bases spanning the gap. The CDR3, as DNA: TGTGCCAGCAGTTTTGAGGGTTCGGGACCCTACGAGCAGTACTTC. It translates to CASSFEGSGPYEQYF.

This clone showed up many times. V gene TRBV6-5 combines with J gene TRBJ1-3, with D uncertain. CDR1 is MNHEY, CDR2 SVGAGI, per germline. V gave up 8 bases and J gave up 0 bases, with 5 bases separating them. The CDR3 totals 12 residues. The CDR3 DNA reads TGTGCCAGCGGGAGCTCTGGAAACACCATATATTTT. Protein product: CASGSSGNTIYF.

This clone turned up a few times. The CDR3 region has the DNA TGTGCCAGCAGTGGAGGGGGAGAGTGGGAGCTGTTTTTT. Translating gives CASSGGGEWELFF. The chain joins TRBV2 to TRBJ2-2; tentatively, D is TRBD1 (6 bases). V was trimmed by 4 bases and J by 9 bases, leaving 12 bases between them. The germline V gene encodes CDR1 SNHLY and CDR2 FYNNEI. This CDR3 contains 13 residues.

The chain joins TRBV5-6 to TRBJ2-3; no reliable D call. The CDR3 loop spans 15 amino acids. Trimming cost V 1 base and J 1 base, with 10 bases left between them. The germline gives CDR1 SGHDT, CDR2 YYEEEE. CDR3 DNA: TGTGCCAGCAGCTTGCGGATGCCTGGCACAGATACGCAGTATTTT. Its protein product is CASSLRMPGTDTQYF.

The rearrangement links TRBV28 to TRBJ2-1, with D perhaps matching TRBD2 (6 bases). The CDR3 runs to 13 residues. Germline assignment: CDR1 MDHEN and CDR2 SYDVKM. The V gene lost 3 bases and the J gene lost 7 bases, with 10 bases spanning the gap. This chain's CDR3 is CASSFTGRNEQFF. For the CDR3, the DNA is TGTGCCAGCAGTTTTACTGGGAGGAATGAGCAGTTCTTC.

The chain links TRBV4-1 to TRBJ2-1; the D gene is possibly TRBD2 (6 bases). CDR1 and CDR2 from the germline V gene are MGHRA and YSYEKL. V gave up 4 bases and J gave up 0 bases, with 16 bases separating them. The CDR3 has 17 residues. CDR3 in amino acids: CASSRNSGRSSYNEQFF. The CDR3 DNA reads as TGCGCCAGCAGCCGGAATAGCGGTAGGAGCTCCTACAATGAGCAGTTCTTC.

This chain's CDR3 is CASTPWSDSLHF. CDR3 sequence (DNA): TGTGCCAGCACCCCCTGGTCCGATTCCCTCCACTTT. The chain employs TRBV6-6 and TRBJ1-6; D gene ambiguous. V lost 7 bases and J lost 14, with 15 bases in between. This CDR3 comprises 12 residues. CDR1 is MNHNY, CDR2 SVGAGI, per germline (reference sequence).

This clone appeared a few times. The chain recombines TRBV4-1 with TRBJ1-4; D is unclear. CDR1 is MGHRA and CDR2 is YSYEKL in the germline V gene. The CDR3 spans 15 residues. Deletions cut 1 base from V and 4 bases from J, with 10 bases between. The CDR3 DNA sequence: TGCGCCAGCAGCCAAGGCCAAGGCTTTAATGAAAAACTGTTTTTT. Protein product: CASSQGQGFNEKLFF.

This CDR3 reads CASSPGSATTGYTF. The CDR3 DNA sequence: TGTGCCAGCAGTCCCGGGAGTGCGACGACTGGCTACACCTTC. This sequence joins TRBV7-6 and TRBJ1-2; D is unclear. The V gene lost 6 bases and the J gene lost 7 bases, with 18 bases spanning the gap. The CDR3 has 14 residues. Germline V gene lookup returns CDR1 SGHVS and CDR2 FNYEAQ. The variable domain in full, with the rest retrieved from reference TRBV7-6 and TRBJ1-2, is GAGVSQSPRYKVTKRGQDVALRCDPISGHVSLYWYRQALGQGPEFLTYFNYEAQQDKSGLPNDRFSAERPEGSISTLTIQRTEQRDSAMYRCASSPGSATTGYTFGSGTRLTVV.

This chain joins TRBV6-6 and TRBJ2-2; D is uncertain. V was pared by 2 bases and J by 4 bases, with 11 bases between. CDR1 and CDR2 from the germline V gene are MNHNY and SVGAGI (reference sequence). This CDR3 contains 15 residues. CDR3 DNA sequence: TGTGCCAGCAGTTACCCCCCAAGTAGCACCGGGGAGCTGTTTTTT. As protein: CASSYPPSSTGELFF.

This sequence joins TRBV10-2 and TRBJ2-1; TRBD2 matches 7 bases. Trimming removed 6 bases from V and 4 bases from J; junction bases left unmatched: 9. The CDR3 covers 15 residues. CDR1 and CDR2 from the germline V gene are WSHSY and SAAADI. The CDR3 reads CASRASGTRYNEQFF. The CDR3 region has the DNA TGCGCCAGCAGGGCAAGCGGGACCCGATACAATGAGCAGTTCTTC.

This clone was found a few times. The chain recombines TRBV4-2 with TRBJ2-5; no clear D. The CDR3 totals 15 residues. V was clipped by 0 bases and J by 2 bases, with 10 bases between them. Germline V lookup: CDR1 LGHNA, CDR2 YNFKEQ. As DNA, the CDR3 is TGTGCCAGCAGCCAAGATTTCAGTCCGCAAGAGACCCAGTACTTC. This encodes CASSQDFSPQETQYF.

The rearrangement links TRBV7-9 to TRBJ2-1, with 13 bases aligning to TRBD2. The CDR3 covers 12 residues. Germline V gene data show CDR1 as SEHNR and CDR2 as FQNEAQ (reference sequence). J gave up 16 bases and V 5 bases, and 5 bases lay outside the gene matches. In nucleotides, the CDR3 is TGTGCCAGCAGCCTGCCGGGACTAGCGGGATTCTTC. This gives the protein CASSLPGLAGFF. The complete variable domain, with remaining parts taken from reference TRBV7-9 and TRBJ2-1, reads DTGVSQNPRHKITKRGQNVTFRCDPISEHNRLYWYRQTLGQGPEFLTYFQNEAQLEKSRLLSDRFSAERPKGSFSTLEIQRTEQGDSAMYLCASSLPGLAGFFGPGTRLTVL.

This clone has a handful of counts. The chain has TRBV28 and TRBJ2-3; D is uncertain. The CDR3 consists of 16 residues. Germline V lookup: CDR1 MDHEN, CDR2 SYDVKM. Trimming took off 2 bases at V and 3 bases at J, with 15 bases between the two ends. The CDR3 DNA is TGTGCCAGCAGTTTAATACGGTCTGTGAATACAGATACGCAGTATTTT. Translated, it gives CASSLIRSVNTDTQYF.